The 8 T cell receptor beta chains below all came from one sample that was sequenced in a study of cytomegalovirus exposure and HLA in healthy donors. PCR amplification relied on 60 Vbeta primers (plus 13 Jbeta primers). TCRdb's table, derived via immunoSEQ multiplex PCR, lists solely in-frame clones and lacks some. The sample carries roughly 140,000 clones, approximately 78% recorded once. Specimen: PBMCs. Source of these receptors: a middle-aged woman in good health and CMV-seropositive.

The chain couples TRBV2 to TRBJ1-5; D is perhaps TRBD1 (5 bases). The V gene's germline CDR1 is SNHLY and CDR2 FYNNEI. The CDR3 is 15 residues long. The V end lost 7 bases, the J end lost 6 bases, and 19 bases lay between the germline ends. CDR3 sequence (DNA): TGTGCCAGCACAAGTCAGCAGGGCCGAGGTCAGCCCCAGCATTTT. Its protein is CASTSQQGRGQPQHF.

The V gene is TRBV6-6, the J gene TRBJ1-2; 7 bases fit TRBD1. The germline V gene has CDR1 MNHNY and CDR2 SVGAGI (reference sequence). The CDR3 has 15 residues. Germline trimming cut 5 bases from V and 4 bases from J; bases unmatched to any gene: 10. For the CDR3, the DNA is TGTGCCAGCAGTCGGACCGGGACAGAAATCTATGGCTACACCTTC. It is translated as CASSRTGTEIYGYTF.

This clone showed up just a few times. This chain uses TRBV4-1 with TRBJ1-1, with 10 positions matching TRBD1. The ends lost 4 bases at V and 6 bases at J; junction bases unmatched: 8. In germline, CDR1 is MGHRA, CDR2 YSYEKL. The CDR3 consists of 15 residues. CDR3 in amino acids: CASSPMGQGSSEAFF. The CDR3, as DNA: TGCGCCAGCAGCCCCATGGGACAGGGGAGCTCTGAAGCTTTCTTT.

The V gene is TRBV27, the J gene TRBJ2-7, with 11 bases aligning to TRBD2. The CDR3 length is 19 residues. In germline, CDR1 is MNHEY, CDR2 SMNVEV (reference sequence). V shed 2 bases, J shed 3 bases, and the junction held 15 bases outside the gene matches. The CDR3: CASSLRVAGGLFKGYEQYF. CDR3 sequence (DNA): TGTGCCAGCAGTTTAAGGGTAGCGGGGGGGCTGTTCAAAGGCTACGAGCAGTACTTC.

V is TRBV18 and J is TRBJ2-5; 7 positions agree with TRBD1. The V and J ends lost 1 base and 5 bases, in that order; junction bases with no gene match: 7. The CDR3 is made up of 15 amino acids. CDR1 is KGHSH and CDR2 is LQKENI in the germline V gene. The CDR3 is CASSPQTGSRETQYF. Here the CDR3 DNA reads TGTGCCAGCTCACCACAGACAGGGTCGAGGGAGACCCAGTACTTC.

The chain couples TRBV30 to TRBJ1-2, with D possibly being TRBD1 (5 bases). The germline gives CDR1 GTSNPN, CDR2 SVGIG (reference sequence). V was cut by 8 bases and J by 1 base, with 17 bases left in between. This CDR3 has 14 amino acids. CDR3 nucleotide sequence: TGTGCCCGGTGGTTGGGGGGACTTAACTATGGCTACACCTTC. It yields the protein CARWLGGLNYGYTF.

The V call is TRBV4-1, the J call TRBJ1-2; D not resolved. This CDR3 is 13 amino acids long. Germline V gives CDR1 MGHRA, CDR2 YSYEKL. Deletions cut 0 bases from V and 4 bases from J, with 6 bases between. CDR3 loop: CASSQEGSYGYTF. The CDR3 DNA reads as TGCGCCAGCAGCCAAGAGGGCAGCTATGGCTACACCTTC.

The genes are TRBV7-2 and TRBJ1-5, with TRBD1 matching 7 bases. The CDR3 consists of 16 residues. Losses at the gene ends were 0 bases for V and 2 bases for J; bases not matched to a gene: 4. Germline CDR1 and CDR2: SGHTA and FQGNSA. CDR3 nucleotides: TGTGCCAGCAGCTTAGCCGGAGGGGGCGGCAATCAGCCCCAGCATTTT. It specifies CASSLAGGGGNQPQHF.